This entry lists 14 T cell receptor beta chains sequenced from one sample in a study of OX40 agonist ivuxolimab in advanced cancers. Only in-frame clones appear in the TCRdb table, and some are missing; sequencing was by immunoSEQ multiplex PCR. Here the sample spans roughly 74,000 clones, over 80% being singletons. The specimen comprised CD4+ or CD8+ T cells sorted from blood, sampled in a trial of the OX40 agonist ivuxolimab. The receptors here all came from an adult with an advanced solid tumor such as melanoma, head and neck, liver or kidney cancer.

The CDR3 DNA reads as TGTGCCAGCAGCTCTACCACGCGTGGCAGGGTCTATGGCTACACCTTC. It is translated as CASSSTTRGRVYGYTF. The chain joins TRBV7-8 to TRBJ1-2; D might be TRBD1 (5 bases). The V gene lost 4 bases and the J gene lost 4 bases, with 19 bases spanning the gap. CDR3 length: 16 amino acids. CDR1 is SGHVS and CDR2 is FQNEAQ in the germline V gene.

CDR3 nucleotides: TGTGCCTGGATCCCGGGACAGGCCTATGGCTACACCTTC. It yields the protein CAWIPGQAYGYTF. V gene TRBV30 combines with J gene TRBJ1-2; 8 bases are a match to TRBD1. Germline-derived CDR1 and CDR2 are GTSNPN and SVGIG (reference sequence). V gave up 4 bases and J gave up 4 bases; unmatched junction bases: 5. CDR3 length equals 13 residues.

V gene TRBV5-5 combines with J gene TRBJ1-3; maybe TRBD1 (5 bases). The CDR3 totals 15 residues. V shed 2 bases and J shed 0 bases, with 9 bases lying between them. The V gene's germline CDR1 is SGHKS and CDR2 YYEKEE (reference sequence). In DNA, the CDR3 is TGTGCCAGCAGCTTACTGACAGCCTCTGGAAACACCATATATTTT. Translation: CASSLLTASGNTIYF.

The chain recombines TRBV7-3 with TRBJ2-2; D is perhaps TRBD2 (5 bases). In germline, CDR1 is SGHTA, CDR2 FQGTGA. CDR3 length: 12 residues. Trimming shortened V by 7 bases and J by 6 bases, and 9 bases separated the two germline ends. The CDR3 loop is CASTPRAGELFF. CDR3 sequence (DNA): TGTGCCAGCACGCCGAGGGCCGGGGAGCTGTTTTTT.

The chain couples TRBV18 to TRBJ1-5; 7 bases are a match to TRBD1. Germline V gives CDR1 KGHSH, CDR2 LQKENI. The CDR3 has 18 amino acids. Trimming took 1 base from V and 2 from J; bases not matched to a gene: 11. CDR3 DNA: TGTGCCAGCTCACCACAAGGGACCCTCAGGGGGGGCAATCAGCCCCAGCATTTT. It is translated as CASSPQGTLRGGNQPQHF.

The chain carries TRBV18 and TRBJ2-7; the match to TRBD2 covers 9 bases. Germline CDR1 and CDR2: KGHSH and LQKENI. V lost 4 bases to trimming and J lost 5 bases; unmatched junction nucleotides: 3. This CDR3 comprises 13 residues. The CDR3 DNA sequence: TGTGCCAGCTCACTAAGGACTAGCGACGAGCAGTACTTC. Translation gives CASSLRTSDEQYF.

V usage is TRBV28 and J usage is TRBJ1-5; 7 nucleotides match TRBD1. CDR1 is MDHEN and CDR2 is SYDVKM in the germline V gene. The CDR3 has 17 amino acids. The junction had 15 bases not matched to a gene; V was cut back by 2 bases and J by 8 bases. For the CDR3, the DNA is TGTGCCAGCAGTTTAGTAGGTATCCAGGGGGGACTTGAGCCCCAGCATTTT. Translating it yields CASSLVGIQGGLEPQHF.

This chain connects TRBV19 to TRBJ2-7; D gene uncertain. Germline-derived CDR1 and CDR2 are LNHDA and SQIVND (reference sequence). Trimming took 5 bases from V and 3 from J, leaving 11 bases between them. CDR3 size: 13 residues. Written as DNA, the CDR3 is TGTGCCAGTAGTTCCCAAAATCTCTACGAGCAGTACTTC. This encodes CASSSQNLYEQYF.

This chain connects TRBV5-1 to TRBJ2-3; TRBD2 agrees at 7 bases. Germline CDR1 SGHRS, CDR2 YFSETQ. The CDR3 has 17 residues. Losses at the gene ends were 2 bases for V and 0 bases for J; bases not matched to a gene: 9. In nucleotides, the CDR3 is TGCGCCAGCAGCTTTCGAGGTAGCGGGCCTAGCACAGATACGCAGTATTTT. Amino acids: CASSFRGSGPSTDTQYF.

The gene calls are TRBV28 and TRBJ1-2; unclear D gene. V lost 4 bases, J lost 2 bases, and 11 bases lay in between. Germline V gene lookup returns CDR1 MDHEN and CDR2 SYDVKM. The CDR3 length is 14 residues. The CDR3 reads CASSSLRVNYGYTF. In nucleotides, the CDR3 is TGTGCCAGCAGTTCCCTTCGGGTCAACTATGGCTACACCTTC.

The CDR3: CASSGQASSGNTIYF. The CDR3 bases are TGTGCCAGCAGCGGACAGGCCTCCTCTGGAAACACCATATATTTT. The chain joins TRBV5-6 to TRBJ1-3, with 7 bases that match TRBD1. The J segment lost 0 bases and the V segment lost 4 bases, leaving 4 bases of the junction unmatched. CDR1 is SGHDT, CDR2 YYEEEE, per germline. There are 15 residues in the CDR3.

The V gene is TRBV14, the J gene TRBJ1-3; no definite D call. This CDR3 region has 14 residues. The V gene lost 3 bases and the J gene lost 1 base, with 7 bases spanning the gap. Germline V gives CDR1 SGHDN, CDR2 FVKESK. The CDR3 loop is CASSQGASGNTIYF. The DNA of the CDR3 is TGTGCCAGCAGCCAGGGAGCTTCTGGAAACACCATATATTTT.

The chain combines TRBV11-3 with TRBJ2-1; TRBD2 might be the D (7 bases). Per germline, CDR1 SGHNT and CDR2 YENEEA. Trimming stripped 5 bases from V and 8 bases from J, with 16 bases between. The CDR3 runs to 14 residues. CDR3 sequence: CASSPRGGGYEQFF. CDR3 in DNA: TGTGCCAGCAGCCCCCGGGGCGGGGGCTATGAGCAGTTCTTC.

The J gene is TRBJ2-2, the V gene TRBV7-2; D not certain. The V and J ends lost 3 bases and 9 bases respectively, with 8 bases between them. The germline gives CDR1 SGHTA, CDR2 FQGNSA. This CDR3 is built from 12 residues. CDR3 loop: CASSLAQRELFF. CDR3 nucleotide sequence: TGTGCCAGCAGCTTGGCGCAACGGGAGCTGTTTTTT.